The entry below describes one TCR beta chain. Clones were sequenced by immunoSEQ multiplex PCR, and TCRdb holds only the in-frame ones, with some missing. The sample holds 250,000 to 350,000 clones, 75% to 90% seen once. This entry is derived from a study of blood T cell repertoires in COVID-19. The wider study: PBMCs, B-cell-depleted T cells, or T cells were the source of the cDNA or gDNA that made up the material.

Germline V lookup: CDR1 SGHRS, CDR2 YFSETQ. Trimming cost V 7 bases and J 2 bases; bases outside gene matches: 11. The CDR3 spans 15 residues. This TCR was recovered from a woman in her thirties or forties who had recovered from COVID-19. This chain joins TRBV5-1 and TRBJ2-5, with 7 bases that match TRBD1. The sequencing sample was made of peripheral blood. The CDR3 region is CASRKQGIGQETQYF. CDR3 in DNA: TGCGCCAGCCGCAAACAGGGGATCGGGCAAGAGACCCAGTACTTC. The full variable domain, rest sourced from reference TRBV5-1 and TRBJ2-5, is KAGVTQTPRYLIKTRGQQVTLSCSPISGHRSVSWYQQTPGQGLQFLFEYFSETQRNKGNFPGRFSGRQFSNSRSEMNVSTLELGDSALYLCASRKQGIGQETQYFGPGTRLLVL.